The 19 T cell receptor beta chains below come from one sample, sequenced in a study of shared clonotypes between healthy human individuals. TCRdb's copy holds only in-frame clones and misses some; the assay was immunoSEQ multiplex PCR. The top ten clones hold 0.1% to 0.15% of a sample with roughly 2.4 million clones, more than 90% of them seen once. Sequenced sample: naive CD4+ T cells sorted from blood. Subset defined: CD45RA+ positively selected. These receptors were taken from a man aged 18-30 years in good health.

The gene calls are TRBV6-5 and TRBJ2-7; possible D gene TRBD1, 6 bases. This CDR3 has 13 residues. The germline V and J ends were trimmed by 5 bases and 3 bases, with 11 bases remaining between them. Germline CDR1 and CDR2: MNHEY and SVGAGI. CDR3 DNA sequence: TGTGCCAGCAGTCAGGGACACATCTACGAGCAGTACTTC. Translated, it gives CASSQGHIYEQYF.

This chain uses TRBV2 with TRBJ2-3; TRBD1 aligns across 10 bases. This CDR3 spans 15 amino acids. V lost 4 bases to trimming and J lost 6 bases; unmatched junction nucleotides: 7. Germline V gene sequence: CDR1 SNHLY, CDR2 FYNNEI. CDR3 sequence reads: CASSVSGTGADTQYF. The CDR3, as DNA: TGTGCCAGCAGTGTATCCGGGACAGGGGCCGATACGCAGTATTTT.

The J gene is TRBJ2-7, the V gene TRBV28, with TRBD2 identical over 9 bases. The CDR3 sequence is 16 residues long. The V gene end was trimmed by 6 bases and the J gene end by 0 bases; junction bases not matched to a gene: 9. Per the germline V gene, CDR1 is MDHEN and CDR2 is SYDVKM. CDR3 amino acids: CASSPAAGGSSYEQYF. CDR3 nucleotides: TGTGCCAGCAGCCCAGCAGCGGGGGGCAGCTCCTACGAGCAGTACTTC. The variable domain in full, with the rest retrieved from reference TRBV28 and TRBJ2-7, is DVKVTQSSRYLVKRTGEKVFLECVQDMDHENMFWYRQDPGLGLRLIYFSYDVKMKEKGDIPEGYSVSREKKERFSLILESASTNQTSMYLCASSPAAGGSSYEQYFGPGTRLTVT.

The V and J genes are TRBV5-4 and TRBJ2-7, with TRBD1 identical over 7 bases. The CDR3 spans 13 residues. CDR1 and CDR2 from the germline V gene are SGHNT and YYREEE (reference sequence). With 4 bases clipped from V and 6 bases from J, the junction kept 7 bases outside the gene matches. The CDR3 reads CASSQPTGTEQYF. In DNA, the CDR3 is TGTGCCAGCAGCCAACCGACAGGGACCGAGCAGTACTTC.

The chain uses TRBV7-8 and TRBJ2-3; no definite D call. CDR1 is SGHVS and CDR2 is FQNEAQ in the germline V gene. V was cut by 5 bases and J by 1 base, with 13 bases left in between. The CDR3 has 15 residues. The CDR3, as DNA: TGTGCCAGCAGCCGCGCCACGAGCGGCACAGATACGCAGTATTTT. Encoded protein: CASSRATSGTDTQYF.

The chain recombines TRBV5-6 with TRBJ1-1; no firm D call. The germline V gene encodes CDR1 SGHDT and CDR2 YYEEEE. CDR3 length equals 14 residues. With 0 bases removed from V and 2 bases from J, the gap between germline ends came to 8 bases. The CDR3: CASSLGLGNTEAFF. In DNA, the CDR3 is TGTGCCAGCAGCTTGGGGCTCGGTAACACTGAAGCTTTCTTT. The variable domain in full, with the rest retrieved from reference TRBV5-6 and TRBJ1-1, is DAGVTQSPTHLIKTRGQQVTLRCSPKSGHDTVSWYQQALGQGPQFIFQYYEEEERQRGNFPDRFSGHQFPNYSSELNVNALLLGDSALYLCASSLGLGNTEAFFGQGTRLTVV.

The chain employs TRBV2 and TRBJ2-5; TRBD1 matches at 9 bases. Unmatched junction bases numbered 5, after V lost 6 bases and J lost 3 bases. Germline CDR1 and CDR2: SNHLY and FYNNEI. The CDR3 has 14 amino acids. The CDR3 reads CASRKGQGKETQYF. CDR3 DNA: TGTGCCAGCAGAAAAGGACAGGGGAAAGAGACCCAGTACTTC. The full variable domain, rest sourced from reference TRBV2 and TRBJ2-5, is EPEVTQTPSHQVTQMGQEVILRCVPISNHLYFYWYRQILGQKVEFLVSFYNNEISEKSEIFDDQFSVERPDGSNFTLKIRSTKLEDSAMYFCASRKGQGKETQYFGPGTRLLVL.

Concerning this clone itself: Other DNA sequences from this sample encode an identical CDR3 as well. V is TRBV19 and J is TRBJ1-1; the match to TRBD1 covers 9 bases. Unmatched junction bases numbered 2, after V lost 3 bases and J lost 0 bases. The CDR3 contains 15 residues. From germline, CDR1 is LNHDA and CDR2 SQIVND (reference sequence). CDR3 bases: TGTGCCAGTAGTATTGGGGACAGGGTGAACACTGAAGCTTTCTTT. It is translated as CASSIGDRVNTEAFF.

V and J are TRBV2 and TRBJ2-7; no clear D. The CDR3 totals 12 residues. Between the trimmed V and J ends, which lost 3 bases and 4 bases, there was a span of 7 bases. Germline V gene lookup returns CDR1 SNHLY and CDR2 FYNNEI. In nucleotides, the CDR3 is TGTGCCAGCAGTGAGTATGAGTACGAGCAGTACTTC. Its translation: CASSEYEYEQYF.

The genes are TRBV29-1 and TRBJ2-7; tentatively, D is TRBD1 (5 bases). This CDR3 spans 12 amino acids. Germline assignment: CDR1 SQVTM and CDR2 ANQGSEA. V was trimmed by 5 bases and J by 3 bases, leaving 11 bases between them. The CDR3 loop is CSVQGLLYEQYF. CDR3 in DNA: TGCAGCGTTCAGGGCCTTCTCTACGAGCAGTACTTC.

This chain links TRBV5-8 with TRBJ1-2; TRBD1 matches 9 bases. The ends lost 1 base at V and 6 bases at J; junction bases unmatched: 1. The CDR3 has 13 residues. The germline CDR1 and CDR2 sequences are SGHTS and YDEGEE. The CDR3 protein is CASSLRTGDGYTF. The CDR3 DNA is TGTGCCAGCAGCTTGCGGACAGGGGATGGCTACACCTTC. Full variable domain (outside the CDR3, taken from reference TRBV5-8 and TRBJ1-2): EAGVTQSPTHLIKTRGQQATLRCSPISGHTSVYWYQQALGLGLQFLLWYDEGEERNRGNFPPRFSGRQFPNYSSELNVNALELEDSALYLCASSLRTGDGYTFGSGTRLTVV.

The chain recombines TRBV7-2 with TRBJ1-6; 9 bases map to TRBD1. Germline CDR1 reads SGHTA; CDR2 reads FQGNSA. The V gene end was trimmed by 5 bases and the J gene end by 9 bases; junction bases not matched to a gene: 5. The CDR3 extends over 14 amino acids. In nucleotides, the CDR3 is TGTGCCAGCAGCCCGGGACAGGGTGGTTCACCCCTCCACTTT. It encodes CASSPGQGGSPLHF.

The V call is TRBV7-2, the J call TRBJ2-7; 9 bases line up with TRBD2. The length of the CDR3 is 17 residues. Unmatched junction bases numbered 12, after V lost 1 base and J lost 5 bases. Germline CDR1 SGHTA, CDR2 FQGNSA. The CDR3 loop is CASSLDRPTSGLNEQYF. The CDR3 nucleotides are TGTGCCAGCAGCTTAGATCGTCCAACTAGCGGGTTAAACGAGCAGTACTTC.

V gene TRBV6-5 combines with J gene TRBJ1-2, with D perhaps TRBD1 (6 bases). The CDR3 is 14 residues long. CDR1 is MNHEY and CDR2 is SVGAGI in the germline V gene. Trimming shortened V by 6 bases and J by 6 bases, and 17 bases separated the two germline ends. The CDR3 spells CASRRGGSQDGYTF. The DNA for the CDR3 is TGTGCCAGCAGAAGAGGGGGAAGTCAGGATGGCTACACCTTC.

This clone was seen just once. The junction departs from germline at one end; a sequencing error may be responsible. The CDR3 protein is CASSPGDSNTGELFF. CDR3 sequence (DNA): TGTGCTAGCAGCCCCGGGGACAGTAACACCGGGGAGCTGTTTTTT. The rearrangement joins TRBV7-7 to TRBJ2-2; TRBD1 matches at 7 bases. Germline V CDR1 and CDR2: SSHAT, FNYEAQ (reference sequence). CDR3 length: 15 amino acids.

This chain joins TRBV6-6 and TRBJ2-7; 12 nucleotides agree with TRBD2. Germline lookup yields CDR1 MNHNY and CDR2 SVGAGI (reference sequence). The V and J ends lost 6 bases and 4 bases, in that order; junction bases with no gene match: 4. The CDR3 contains 14 residues. The CDR3 DNA reads TGTGCCAGCAGCAGGACTAGCGGGACATACGAGCAGTACTTC. Protein: CASSRTSGTYEQYF.

The chain is built from TRBV7-9 and TRBJ1-1, with D unresolved. Germline CDR1 and CDR2: SEHNR and FQNEAQ (reference sequence). V was cut by 5 bases and J by 0 bases, with 10 bases left in between. The CDR3 loop spans 14 amino acids. Here the CDR3 reads CASSPEVLNTEAFF. In nucleotides, the CDR3 is TGTGCCAGCAGCCCAGAAGTCCTGAACACTGAAGCTTTCTTT.

The chain carries TRBV6-1 and TRBJ2-5; D may be TRBD1 or TRBD2 (5 bases each). There are 15 residues in the CDR3. Between the trimmed V and J ends, which lost 6 bases and 2 bases, there was a span of 16 bases. Germline V gene data show CDR1 as MNHNS and CDR2 as SASEGT. CDR3 in DNA: TGTGCCAGCAGCTCTGTGGGGGTTGGGCAAGAGACCCAGTACTTC. Its protein is CASSSVGVGQETQYF.

This chain uses TRBV11-3 with TRBJ2-2; D is unresolved. The length of the CDR3 is 18 residues. Germline-derived CDR1 and CDR2 are SGHNT and YENEEA. V was clipped by 1 base and J by 0 bases, with 15 bases between them. CDR3 sequence reads: CASSLVGVRSSNTGELFF. CDR3 nucleotides: TGTGCCAGCAGCTTAGTTGGGGTCCGCTCATCGAACACCGGGGAGCTGTTTTTT.